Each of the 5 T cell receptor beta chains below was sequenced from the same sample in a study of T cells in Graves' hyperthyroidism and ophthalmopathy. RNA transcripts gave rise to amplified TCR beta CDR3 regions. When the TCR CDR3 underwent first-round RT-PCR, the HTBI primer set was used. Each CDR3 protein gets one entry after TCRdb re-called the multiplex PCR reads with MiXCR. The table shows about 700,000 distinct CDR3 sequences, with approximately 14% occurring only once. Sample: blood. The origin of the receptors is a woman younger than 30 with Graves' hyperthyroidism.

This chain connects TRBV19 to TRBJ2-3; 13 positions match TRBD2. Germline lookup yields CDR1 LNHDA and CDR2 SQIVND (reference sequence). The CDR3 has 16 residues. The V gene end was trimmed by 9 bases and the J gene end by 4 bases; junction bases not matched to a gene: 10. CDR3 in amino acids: CASLRTSGSAADTQYF. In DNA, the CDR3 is TGTGCCAGCCTCCGGACTAGCGGGAGCGCCGCAGATACGCAGTATTTT.

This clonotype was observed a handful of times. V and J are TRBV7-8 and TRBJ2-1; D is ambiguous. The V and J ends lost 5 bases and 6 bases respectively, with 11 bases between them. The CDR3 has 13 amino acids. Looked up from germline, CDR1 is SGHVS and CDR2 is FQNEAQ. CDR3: CASSLQTINEQFF. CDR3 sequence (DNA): TGTGCCAGCAGCCTACAGACCATCAATGAGCAGTTCTTC.

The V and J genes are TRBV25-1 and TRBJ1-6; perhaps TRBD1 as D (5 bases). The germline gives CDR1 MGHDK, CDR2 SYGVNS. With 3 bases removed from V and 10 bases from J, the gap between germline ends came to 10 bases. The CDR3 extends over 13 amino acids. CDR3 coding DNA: TGTGCCAGCAGTGAGAATCGGGACTCACCCCTCCACTTT. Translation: CASSENRDSPLHF. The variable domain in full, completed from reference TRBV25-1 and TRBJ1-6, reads EADIYQTPRYLVIGTGKKITLECSQTMGHDKMYWYQQDPGMELHLIHYSYGVNSTEKGDLSSESTVSRIRTEHFPLTLESARPSHTSQYLCASSENRDSPLHFGNGTRLTVT.

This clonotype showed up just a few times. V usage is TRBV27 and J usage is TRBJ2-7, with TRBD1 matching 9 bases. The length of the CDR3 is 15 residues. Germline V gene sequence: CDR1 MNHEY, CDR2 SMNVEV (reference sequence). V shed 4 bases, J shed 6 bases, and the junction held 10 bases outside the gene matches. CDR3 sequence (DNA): TGTGCCAGCAGTTCCTCCGGGACAGGGATACGCGAGCAGTACTTC. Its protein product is CASSSSGTGIREQYF.

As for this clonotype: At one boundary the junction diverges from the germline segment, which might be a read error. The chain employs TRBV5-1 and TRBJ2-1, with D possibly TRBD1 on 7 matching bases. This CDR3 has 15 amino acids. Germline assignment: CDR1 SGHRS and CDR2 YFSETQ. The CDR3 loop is CASSATGSGYNEQFF. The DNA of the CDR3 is TGTGCCAGCAGCGCGACAGGGAGCGGGTACAATGAGCAGTTCTTC.